This TCR beta chain came from a study of human T cells and chemical hapten exposure. The germline gives CDR1 SGHAT, CDR2 FQNNGV. The CDR3 length is 14 residues. V dropped 1 base and J dropped 4 bases, with 9 bases sitting between them. Unique molecular identifiers were affixed to discrete cDNA molecules within the library. TCRdb re-analysed the RACE reads in MiXCR, keeping a single row per CDR3 protein. This sample carries approximately 370,000 distinct CDR3 sequences, 4.5% to 5.5% of them seen once, and the ten largest clones take about 7.7%. Time point indicated: pre-sensitization, week 0. Treatment of the sample: therapeutic diphenylcyclopropenone sensitization with weekly scalp DPC. Donors, patients with alopecia ranging from 18 to 70 years old and judged suitable for DPC, provided samples. This clonotype came up many times. Its target is not known. Findings and caveats of the study: TCRs whose frequency exceeded 1 in 1000 remained the same following DPC sensitization.

This chain connects TRBV11-2 to TRBJ2-3, with D hard to call. This clonotype originated in a woman younger than 30 with alopecia areata. Some clones in this sample may be carry-over from other donors' samples. The specimen comprised whole blood, sampled in connection with sensitization to the hapten diphenylcyclopropenone (DPC). The CDR3 DNA is TGTGCCAGCAGCTTAGGACTGTTTTCAGATACGCAGTATTTT. The encoded protein is CASSLGLFSDTQYF.